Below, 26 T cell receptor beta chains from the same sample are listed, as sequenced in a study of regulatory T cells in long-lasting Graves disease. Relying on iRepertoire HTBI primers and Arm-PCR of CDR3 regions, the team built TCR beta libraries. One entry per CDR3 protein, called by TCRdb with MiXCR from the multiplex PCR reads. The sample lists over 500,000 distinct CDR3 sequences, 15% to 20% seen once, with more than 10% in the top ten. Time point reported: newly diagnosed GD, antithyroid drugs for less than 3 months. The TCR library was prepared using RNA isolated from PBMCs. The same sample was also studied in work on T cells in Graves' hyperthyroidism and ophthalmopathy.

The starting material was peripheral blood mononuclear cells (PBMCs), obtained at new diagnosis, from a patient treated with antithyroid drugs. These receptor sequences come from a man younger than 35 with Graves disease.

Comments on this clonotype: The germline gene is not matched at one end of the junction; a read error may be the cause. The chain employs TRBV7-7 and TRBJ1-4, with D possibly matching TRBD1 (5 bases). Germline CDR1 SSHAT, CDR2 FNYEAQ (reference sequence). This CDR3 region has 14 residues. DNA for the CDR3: TGTGCTAGCAGCCCGACCCCCGGGGGAGGGCAACTGTTTTTT. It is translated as CASSPTPGGGQLFF.

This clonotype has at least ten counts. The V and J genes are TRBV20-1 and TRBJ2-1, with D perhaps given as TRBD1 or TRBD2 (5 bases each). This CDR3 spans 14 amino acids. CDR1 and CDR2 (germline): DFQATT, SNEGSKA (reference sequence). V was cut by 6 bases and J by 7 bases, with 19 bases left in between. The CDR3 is CSAPIGTIANEQFF. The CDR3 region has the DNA TGCAGTGCACCTATCGGGACCATAGCGAATGAGCAGTTCTTC.

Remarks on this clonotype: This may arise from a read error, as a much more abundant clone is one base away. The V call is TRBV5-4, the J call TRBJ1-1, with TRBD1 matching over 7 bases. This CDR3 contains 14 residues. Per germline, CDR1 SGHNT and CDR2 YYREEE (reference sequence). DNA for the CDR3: TGTGCCAGCAGCAAGGACAGGCGGAACACTGAACCTTTCTTT. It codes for CASSKDRRNTEPFF.

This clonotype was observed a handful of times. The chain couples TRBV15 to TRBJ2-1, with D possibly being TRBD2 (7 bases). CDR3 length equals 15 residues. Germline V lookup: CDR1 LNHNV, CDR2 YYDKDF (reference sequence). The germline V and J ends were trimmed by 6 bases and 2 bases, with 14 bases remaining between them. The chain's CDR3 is CATRDGGGTYNEQFF. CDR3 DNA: TGTGCCACCAGAGATGGGGGGGGCACCTACAATGAGCAGTTCTTC.

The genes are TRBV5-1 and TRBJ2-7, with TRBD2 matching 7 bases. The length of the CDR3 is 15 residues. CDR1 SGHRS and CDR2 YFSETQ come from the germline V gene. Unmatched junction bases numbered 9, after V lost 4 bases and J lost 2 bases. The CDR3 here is CASSLVGRAAYEQYF. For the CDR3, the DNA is TGCGCCAGCAGCCTGGTGGGGAGGGCGGCCTACGAGCAGTACTTC.

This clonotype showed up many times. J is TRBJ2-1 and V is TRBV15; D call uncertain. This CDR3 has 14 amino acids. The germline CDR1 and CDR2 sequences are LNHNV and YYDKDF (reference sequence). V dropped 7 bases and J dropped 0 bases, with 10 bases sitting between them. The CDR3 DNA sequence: TGTGCCACCACCCAGGCGAGCTCCTACAATGAGCAGTTCTTC. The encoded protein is CATTQASSYNEQFF.

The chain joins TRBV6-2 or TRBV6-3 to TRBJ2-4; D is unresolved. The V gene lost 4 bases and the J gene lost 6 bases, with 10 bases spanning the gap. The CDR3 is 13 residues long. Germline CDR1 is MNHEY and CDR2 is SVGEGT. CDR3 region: CASSSTTSNIQYF. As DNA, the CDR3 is TGTGCCAGCAGTTCGACGACATCAAACATTCAGTACTTC.

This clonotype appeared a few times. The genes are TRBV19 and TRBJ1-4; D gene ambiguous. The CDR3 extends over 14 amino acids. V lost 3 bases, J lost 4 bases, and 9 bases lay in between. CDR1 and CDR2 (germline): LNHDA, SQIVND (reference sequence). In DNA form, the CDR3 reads TGTGCCAGTAGTATCCGGTACAGTAATGAAAAACTGTTTTTT. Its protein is CASSIRYSNEKLFF.

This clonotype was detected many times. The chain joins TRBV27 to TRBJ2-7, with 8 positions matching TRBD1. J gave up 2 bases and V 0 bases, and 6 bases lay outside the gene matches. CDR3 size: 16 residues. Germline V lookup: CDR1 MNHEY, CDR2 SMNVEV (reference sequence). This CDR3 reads CASSLSSGTGAYEQYF. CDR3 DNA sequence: TGTGCCAGCAGTTTATCTTCAGGGACAGGAGCCTACGAGCAGTACTTC.

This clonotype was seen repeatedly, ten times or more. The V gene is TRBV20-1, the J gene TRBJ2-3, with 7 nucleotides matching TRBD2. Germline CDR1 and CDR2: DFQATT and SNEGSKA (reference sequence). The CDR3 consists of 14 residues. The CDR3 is CSASQGGSWDTQYF. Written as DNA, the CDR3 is TGCAGCGCCTCCCAGGGCGGGAGCTGGGATACGCAGTATTTT.

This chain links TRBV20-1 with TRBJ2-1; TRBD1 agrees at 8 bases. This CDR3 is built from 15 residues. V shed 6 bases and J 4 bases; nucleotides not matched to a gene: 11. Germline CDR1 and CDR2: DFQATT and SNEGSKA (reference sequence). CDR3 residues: CSALNRDRSYNEQFF. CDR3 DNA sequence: TGCAGTGCACTAAACCGGGACAGGAGTTACAATGAGCAGTTCTTC.

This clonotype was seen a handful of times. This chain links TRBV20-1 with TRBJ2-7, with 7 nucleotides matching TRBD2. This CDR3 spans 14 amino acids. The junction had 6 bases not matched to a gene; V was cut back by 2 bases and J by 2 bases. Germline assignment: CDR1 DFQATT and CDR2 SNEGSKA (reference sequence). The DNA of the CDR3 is TGCAGTGCTAGATCCGGGACTATCGCCTACGAGCAGTACTTC. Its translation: CSARSGTIAYEQYF.

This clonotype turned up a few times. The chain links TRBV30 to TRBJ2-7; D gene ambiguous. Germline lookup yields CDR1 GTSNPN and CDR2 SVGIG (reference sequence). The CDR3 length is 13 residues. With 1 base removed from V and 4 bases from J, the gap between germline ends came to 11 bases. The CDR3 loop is CAWSEGWGYEQYF. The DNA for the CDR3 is TGTGCCTGGAGTGAGGGATGGGGATACGAGCAGTACTTC.

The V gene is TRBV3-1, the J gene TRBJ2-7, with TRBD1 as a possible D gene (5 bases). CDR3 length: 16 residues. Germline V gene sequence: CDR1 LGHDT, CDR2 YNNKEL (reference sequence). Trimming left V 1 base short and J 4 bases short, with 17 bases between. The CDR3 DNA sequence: TGTGCCAGCAGCCAAGTGGGGTCAGCAGGGTTATACGAGCAGTACTTC. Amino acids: CASSQVGSAGLYEQYF.

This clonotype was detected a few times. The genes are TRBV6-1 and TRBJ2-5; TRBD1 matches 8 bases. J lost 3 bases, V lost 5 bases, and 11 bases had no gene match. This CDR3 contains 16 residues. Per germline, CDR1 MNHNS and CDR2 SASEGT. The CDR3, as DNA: TGTGCCAGCAGTAGACAGGGGACCTTGCCAAAAGAGACCCAGTACTTC. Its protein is CASSRQGTLPKETQYF.

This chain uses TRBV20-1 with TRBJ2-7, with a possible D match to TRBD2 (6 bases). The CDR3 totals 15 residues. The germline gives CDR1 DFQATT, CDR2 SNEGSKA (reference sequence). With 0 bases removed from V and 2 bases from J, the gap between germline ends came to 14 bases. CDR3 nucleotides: TGCAGTGCTAGAGAGGCCGGAGGGCCCCCCTACGAGCAGTACTTC. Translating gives CSAREAGGPPYEQYF.

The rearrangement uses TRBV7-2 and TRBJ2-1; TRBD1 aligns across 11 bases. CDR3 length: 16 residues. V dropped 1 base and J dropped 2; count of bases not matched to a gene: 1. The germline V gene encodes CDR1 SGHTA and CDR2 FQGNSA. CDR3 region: CASSLGTGGTYNEQFF. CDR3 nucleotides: TGTGCCAGCAGCTTAGGGACAGGGGGCACCTACAATGAGCAGTTCTTC.

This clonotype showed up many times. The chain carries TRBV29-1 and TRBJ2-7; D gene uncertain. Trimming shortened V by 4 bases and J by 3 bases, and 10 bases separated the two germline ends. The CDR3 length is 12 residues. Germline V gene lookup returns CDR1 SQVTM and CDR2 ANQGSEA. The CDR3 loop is CSVAGPSYEQYF. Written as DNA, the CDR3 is TGCAGCGTTGCCGGGCCAAGCTACGAGCAGTACTTC.

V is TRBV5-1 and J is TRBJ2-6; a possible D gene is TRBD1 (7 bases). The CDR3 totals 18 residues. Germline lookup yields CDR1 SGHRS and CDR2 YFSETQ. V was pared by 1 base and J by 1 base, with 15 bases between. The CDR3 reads CASSLWGDSHSGANVLTF. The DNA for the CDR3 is TGCGCCAGCAGCTTGTGGGGGGACAGCCATTCTGGGGCCAACGTCCTGACTTTC.

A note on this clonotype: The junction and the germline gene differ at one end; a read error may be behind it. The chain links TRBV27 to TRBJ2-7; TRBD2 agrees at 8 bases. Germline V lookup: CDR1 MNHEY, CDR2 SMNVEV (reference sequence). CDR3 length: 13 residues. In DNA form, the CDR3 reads TGTGCCGGCAGACCGGGGGGGACCTACGAGCAGTACTTC. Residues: CAGRPGGTYEQYF.

The CDR3 spells CASSIEGQRNYGYTF. As DNA, the CDR3 is TGTGCCAGTAGTATAGAAGGGCAGCGTAACTATGGCTACACCTTC. The gene calls are TRBV19 and TRBJ1-2, with D unresolved. The CDR3 consists of 15 residues. V was trimmed by 0 bases and J by 1 base, leaving 9 bases between them. Germline CDR1 LNHDA, CDR2 SQIVND (reference sequence).

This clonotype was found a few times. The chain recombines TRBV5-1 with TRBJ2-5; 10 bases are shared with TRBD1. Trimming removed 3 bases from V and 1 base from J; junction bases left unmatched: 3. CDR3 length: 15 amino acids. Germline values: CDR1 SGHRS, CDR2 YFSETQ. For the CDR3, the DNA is TGCGCCAGCAGCTCCGGGACAGGGGCCCAAGAGACCCAGTACTTC. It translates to CASSSGTGAQETQYF.

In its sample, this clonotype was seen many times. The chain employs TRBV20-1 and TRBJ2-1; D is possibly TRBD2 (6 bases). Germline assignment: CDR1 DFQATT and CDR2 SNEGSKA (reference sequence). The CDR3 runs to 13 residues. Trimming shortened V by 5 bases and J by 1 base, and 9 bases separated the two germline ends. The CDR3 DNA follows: TGCAGTGCTCTTAGCGGTTCCTACAATGAGCAGTTCTTC. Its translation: CSALSGSYNEQFF.

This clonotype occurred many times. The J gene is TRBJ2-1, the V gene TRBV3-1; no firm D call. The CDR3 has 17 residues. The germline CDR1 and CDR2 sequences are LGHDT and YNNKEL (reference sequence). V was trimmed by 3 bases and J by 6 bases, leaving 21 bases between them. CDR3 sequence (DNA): TGTGCCAGCAGCCAGCCTGTGGCCCGAAGAAAGGGCAATGAGCAGTTCTTC. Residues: CASSQPVARRKGNEQFF.

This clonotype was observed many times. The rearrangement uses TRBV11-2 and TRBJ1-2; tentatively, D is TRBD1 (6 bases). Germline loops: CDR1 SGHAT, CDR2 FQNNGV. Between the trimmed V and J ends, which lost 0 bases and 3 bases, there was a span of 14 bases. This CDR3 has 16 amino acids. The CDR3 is CASSLDGRGRDYGYTF. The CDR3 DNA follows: TGTGCCAGCAGCTTAGATGGCCGGGGGCGCGACTATGGCTACACCTTC. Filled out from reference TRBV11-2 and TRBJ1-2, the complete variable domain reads EAGVAQSPRYKIIEKRQSVAFWCNPISGHATLYWYQQILGQGPKLLIQFQNNGVVDDSQLPKDRFSAERLKGVDSTLKIQPAKLEDSAVYLCASSLDGRGRDYGYTFGSGTRLTVV.

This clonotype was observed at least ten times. The chain's CDR3 is CASTTAFRNTIYF. DNA for the CDR3: TGTGCCAGCACAACAGCCTTCAGAAACACCATATATTTT. J is TRBJ1-3 and V is TRBV6-1, with unresolved D. V lost 7 bases and J lost 5, with 12 bases in between. Germline V gene sequence: CDR1 MNHNS, CDR2 SASEGT. There are 13 residues in the CDR3.